The rows below give T cell receptor beta chains drawn from one sample of a study of spatial heterogeneity in lung cancer. TCRdb re-called the 5' RACE reads with MiXCR, one entry per CDR3 protein. The top ten clones hold 20% to 25% of a sample with approximately 6,900 distinct CDR3 sequences, about 3.9% of them seen once. The sample in question was normal lung tissue next to the tumor, obtained at surgery. The receptor set was obtained from a female donor with early-stage non-small cell lung cancer. The CDR3 runs from the conserved cysteine through the conserved F or W. Part of the rows lack a size; the others show once, few, many or a class for expanded clones.

>many|15|TRBV5-1|TRBJ2-1
CASSPAGGPRNEQFF
>many|15|TRBV5-4|TRBJ1-2
CASSLMRGADYGYTF
>many|13|TRBV7-2|TRBJ2-3
CASSYHRGDTQYF
>many|14|TRBV9|TRBJ1-5
CASSLGHPNQPQHF
>many|17|TRBV25-1|TRBJ1-3
CASSVLGGGLSGNTIYF
>many|14|TRBV4-3|TRBJ2-4
CASSQDRRDSIQYF
>many|14|TRBV5-1|TRBJ2-5
CASSIGQGQETQYF
>few|12|TRBV29-1|TRBJ2-7
CSFFGGPGEQYF
>NA|13|TRBV7-2|TRBJ1-1
CASSLRANTEAFF
>many|14|TRBV27|TRBJ1-2
CASSRDRGYYGYTF
>many|13|TRBV6-1|TRBJ2-5
CATVEGGEGTQYF
>medium-sized|13|TRBV29-1|TRBJ2-7
CSVEGSRDYEQYF
>many|15|TRBV2|TRBJ1-4
CASREREQGNEKLFF
>many|17|TRBV9|TRBJ1-5
CASSVGEDSVGNQPQHF
>NA|13|TRBV3-1|TRBJ2-7
CASSSGSSYEQYF
>few|14|TRBV12-3/TRBV12-4|TRBJ2-1
CASSPGRDYNEQFF
>many|15|TRBV6-1|TRBJ1-1
CASSEGRVLNTEAFF
>many|15|TRBV7-2|TRBJ2-3
CASSDGLAGADTQYF
>medium-sized|16|TRBV29-1|TRBJ2-3
CSARGIPGEATDTQYF
>medium-sized|12|TRBV28|TRBJ1-1
CASSLGLGEAFF
>medium-sized|14|TRBV12-3/TRBV12-4|TRBJ2-3
CASVSDSSTDTQYF
>many|14|TRBV19|TRBJ2-5
CASSGKSGSETQYF
>medium-sized|13|TRBV2|TRBJ1-2
CASAELGFYGYTF
>medium-sized|12|TRBV6-5|TRBJ1-1
CASIGVGTEAFF
>many|16|TRBV11-2|TRBJ2-1
CASSLSRGRETNEQFF
>NA|17|TRBV11-2|TRBJ2-2
CASSIQGWVRDTGELFF
>medium-sized|15|TRBV9|TRBJ2-7
CASSGTSGGPYEQYF
>medium-sized|12|TRBV20-1|TRBJ1-2
CSASQGGGGYTF
>NA|12|TRBV2|TRBJ2-7
CASSENYDEQYF
>medium-sized|15|TRBV5-1|TRBJ1-1
CASSLGGVENTEAFF
>many|15|TRBV7-6|TRBJ1-1
CASSLGGAWNTEAFF
>many|13|TRBV6-5|TRBJ1-5
CASGQGDAQPQHF
>many|14|TRBV7-3|TRBJ2-2
CASRVLGSTGELFF
>many|13|TRBV5-1|TRBJ1-1
CASSGSGGTEAFF
>many|15|TRBV19|TRBJ2-3
CASSRLTSGTDTQYF
>many|13|TRBV7-8|TRBJ2-5
CASSLEGAETQYF
>many|14|TRBV7-2|TRBJ2-3
CASSRGEQTDTQYF
>many|13|TRBV6-6|TRBJ2-5
CASNRVATETQYF
>medium-sized|15|TRBV5-1|TRBJ1-2
CASSLEGGGGYGYTF
>many|12|TRBV7-9|TRBJ2-5
CASSLVGGTQYF
>many|15|TRBV2|TRBJ1-5
CASSPAGGESQPQHF
>many|14|TRBV7-2|TRBJ2-5
CASSSGQKQETQYF
>medium-sized|11|TRBV6-5|TRBJ1-1
CATSLGTEAFF
>many|12|TRBV5-4|TRBJ1-1
CASRTWNTEAFF
>medium-sized|13|TRBV2|TRBJ2-5
CASNVQPQETQYF
>many|15|TRBV20-1|TRBJ2-3
CSVHGAGVDTDTQYF
>many|14|TRBV5-1|TRBJ2-1
CASSLDPSVNEQFF
>many|17|TRBV4-2|TRBJ1-2
CASSQDRGQDLSYGYTF
>many|15|TRBV6-2/TRBV6-3|TRBJ1-5
CASSYSGGGDQPQHF